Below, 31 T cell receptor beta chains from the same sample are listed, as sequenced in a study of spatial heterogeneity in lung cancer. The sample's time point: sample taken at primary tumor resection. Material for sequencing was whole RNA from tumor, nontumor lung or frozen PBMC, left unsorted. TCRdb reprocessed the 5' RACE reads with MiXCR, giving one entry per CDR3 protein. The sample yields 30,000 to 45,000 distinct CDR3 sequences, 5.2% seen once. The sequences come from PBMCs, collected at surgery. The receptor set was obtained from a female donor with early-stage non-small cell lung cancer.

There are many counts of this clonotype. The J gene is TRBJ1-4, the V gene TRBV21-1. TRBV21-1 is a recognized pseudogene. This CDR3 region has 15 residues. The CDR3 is CASSKPNRVNEKLFF. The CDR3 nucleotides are TGTGCCAGCAGCAAACCCAACAGAGTTAATGAAAAACTGTTTTTT.

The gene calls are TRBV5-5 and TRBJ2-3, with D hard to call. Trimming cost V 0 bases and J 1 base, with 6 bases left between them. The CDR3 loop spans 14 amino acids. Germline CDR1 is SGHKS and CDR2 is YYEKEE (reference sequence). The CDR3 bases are TGTGCCAGCAGCTTGGCTTGGGGCACAGATACGCAGTATTTT. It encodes CASSLAWGTDTQYF.

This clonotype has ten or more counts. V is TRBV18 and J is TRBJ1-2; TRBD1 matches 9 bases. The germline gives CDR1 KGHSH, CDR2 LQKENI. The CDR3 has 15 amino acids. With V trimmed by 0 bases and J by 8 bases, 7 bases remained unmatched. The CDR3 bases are TGTGCCAGCTCACCACCGGGGGACAGGGTTAACGGCTACACCTTC. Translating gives CASSPPGDRVNGYTF. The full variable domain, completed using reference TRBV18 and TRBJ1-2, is NAGVMQNPRHLVRRRGQEARLRCSPMKGHSHVYWYRQLPEEGLKFMVYLQKENIIDESGMPKERFSAEFPKEGPSILRIQQVVRGDSAAYFCASSPPGDRVNGYTFGSGTRLTVV.

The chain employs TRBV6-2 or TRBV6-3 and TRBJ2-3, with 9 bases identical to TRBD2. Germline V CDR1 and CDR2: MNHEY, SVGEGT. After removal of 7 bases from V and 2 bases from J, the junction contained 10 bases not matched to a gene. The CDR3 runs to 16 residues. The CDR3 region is CASTMGRLAVTDTQYF. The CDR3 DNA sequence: TGTGCCAGCACAATGGGGCGACTAGCGGTCACAGATACGCAGTATTTT.

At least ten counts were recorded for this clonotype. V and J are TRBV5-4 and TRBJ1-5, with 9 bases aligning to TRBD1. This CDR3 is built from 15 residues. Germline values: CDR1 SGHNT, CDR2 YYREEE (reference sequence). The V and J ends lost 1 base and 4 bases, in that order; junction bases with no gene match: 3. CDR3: CASSLYGTGNQPQHF. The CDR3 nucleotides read TGTGCCAGCAGCTTGTATGGGACAGGGAATCAGCCCCAGCATTTT.

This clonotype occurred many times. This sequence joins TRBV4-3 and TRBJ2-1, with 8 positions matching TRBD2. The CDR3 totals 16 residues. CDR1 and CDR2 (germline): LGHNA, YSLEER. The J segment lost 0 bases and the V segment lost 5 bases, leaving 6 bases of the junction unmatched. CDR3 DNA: TGCGCCAGCAGCTCTTTAGCGGGAAGCTCCTACAATGAGCAGTTCTTC. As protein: CASSSLAGSSYNEQFF.

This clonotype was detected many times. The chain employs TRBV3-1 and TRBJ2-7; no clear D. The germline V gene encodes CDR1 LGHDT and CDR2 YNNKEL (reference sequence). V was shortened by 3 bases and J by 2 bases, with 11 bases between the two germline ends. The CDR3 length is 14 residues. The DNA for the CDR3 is TGTGCCAGCAGCCAGAGTTATAGGACCTACGAGCAGTACTTC. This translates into CASSQSYRTYEQYF.

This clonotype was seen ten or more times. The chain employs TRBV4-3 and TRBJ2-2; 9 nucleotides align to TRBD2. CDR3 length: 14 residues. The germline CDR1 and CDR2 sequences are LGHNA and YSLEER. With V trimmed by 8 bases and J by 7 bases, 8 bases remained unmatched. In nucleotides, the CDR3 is TGCGCCAGCTGGGGACTAGCTCCTGACGGGGAGCTGTTTTTT. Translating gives CASWGLAPDGELFF.

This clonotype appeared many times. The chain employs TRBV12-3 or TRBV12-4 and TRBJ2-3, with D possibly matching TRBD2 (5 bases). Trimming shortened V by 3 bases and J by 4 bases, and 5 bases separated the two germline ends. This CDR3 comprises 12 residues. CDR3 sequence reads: CASSFGADTQYF. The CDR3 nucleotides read TGTGCCAGCAGTTTCGGGGCAGATACGCAGTATTTT.

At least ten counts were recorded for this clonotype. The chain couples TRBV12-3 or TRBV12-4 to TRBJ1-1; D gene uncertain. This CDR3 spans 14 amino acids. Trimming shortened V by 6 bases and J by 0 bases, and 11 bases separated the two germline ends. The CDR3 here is CASRKTSVNTEAFF. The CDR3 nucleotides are TGTGCCAGCAGGAAGACGTCGGTGAACACTGAAGCTTTCTTT.

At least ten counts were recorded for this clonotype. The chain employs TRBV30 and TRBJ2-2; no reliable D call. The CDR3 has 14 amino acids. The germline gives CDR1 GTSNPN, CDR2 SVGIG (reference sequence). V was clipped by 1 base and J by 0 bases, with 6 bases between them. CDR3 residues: CAWSGGPNTGELFF. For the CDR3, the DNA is TGTGCCTGGAGTGGCGGACCGAACACCGGGGAGCTGTTTTTT.

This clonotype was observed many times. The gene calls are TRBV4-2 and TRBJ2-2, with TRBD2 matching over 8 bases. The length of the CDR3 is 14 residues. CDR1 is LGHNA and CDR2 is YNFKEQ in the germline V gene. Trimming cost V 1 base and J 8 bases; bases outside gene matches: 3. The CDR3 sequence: CASSQARLAGELFF. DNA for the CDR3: TGTGCCAGCAGCCAAGCGCGACTAGCGGGGGAGCTGTTTTTT.

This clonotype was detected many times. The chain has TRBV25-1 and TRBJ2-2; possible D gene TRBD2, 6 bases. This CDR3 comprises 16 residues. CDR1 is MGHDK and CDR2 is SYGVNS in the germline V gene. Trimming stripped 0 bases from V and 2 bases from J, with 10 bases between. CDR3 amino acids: CASSEYLAGNTGELFF. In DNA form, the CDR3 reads TGTGCCAGCAGTGAATATTTGGCGGGAAACACCGGGGAGCTGTTTTTT.

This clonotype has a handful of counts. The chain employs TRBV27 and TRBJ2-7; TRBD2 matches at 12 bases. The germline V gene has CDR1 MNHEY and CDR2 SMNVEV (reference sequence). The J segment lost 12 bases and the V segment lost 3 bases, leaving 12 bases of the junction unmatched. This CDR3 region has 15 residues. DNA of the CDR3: TGTGCCAGCAGTTTGTCGGGACTAGCGGGTAGCCTAGCGTACTTC. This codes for CASSLSGLAGSLAYF.

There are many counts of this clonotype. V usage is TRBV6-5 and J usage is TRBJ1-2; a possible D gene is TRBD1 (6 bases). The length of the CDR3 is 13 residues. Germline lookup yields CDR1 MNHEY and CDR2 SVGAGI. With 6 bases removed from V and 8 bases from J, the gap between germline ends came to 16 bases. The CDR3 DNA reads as TGTGCCAGCAGCCCCGGGACACGGGGCGGCTACACCTTC. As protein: CASSPGTRGGYTF.

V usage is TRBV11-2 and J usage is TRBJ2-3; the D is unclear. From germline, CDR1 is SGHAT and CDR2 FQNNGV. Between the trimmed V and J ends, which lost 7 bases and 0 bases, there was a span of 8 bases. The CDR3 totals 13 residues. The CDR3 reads CASNRASTDTQYF. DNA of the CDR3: TGTGCCAGCAACCGGGCCAGCACAGATACGCAGTATTTT.

CDR3 sequence: CASSQVGGTEAFF. CDR3 DNA sequence: TGTGCCAGCAGCCAAGTGGGAGGAACTGAAGCTTTCTTT. The chain has TRBV3-1 and TRBJ1-1; D is unclear. Trimming stripped 1 base from V and 5 bases from J, with 8 bases between. Germline V CDR1 and CDR2: LGHDT, YNNKEL (reference sequence). The CDR3 consists of 13 residues.

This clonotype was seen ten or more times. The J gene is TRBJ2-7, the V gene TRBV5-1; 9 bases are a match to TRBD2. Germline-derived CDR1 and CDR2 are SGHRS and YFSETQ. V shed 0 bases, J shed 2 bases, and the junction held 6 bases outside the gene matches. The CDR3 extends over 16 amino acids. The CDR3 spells CASSLGSLAGAYEQYF. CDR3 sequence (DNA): TGCGCCAGCAGCTTGGGCAGCTTAGCGGGAGCCTACGAGCAGTACTTC. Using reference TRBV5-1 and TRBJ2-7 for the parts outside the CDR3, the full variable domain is KAGVTQTPRYLIKTRGQQVTLSCSPISGHRSVSWYQQTPGQGLQFLFEYFSETQRNKGNFPGRFSGRQFSNSRSEMNVSTLELGDSALYLCASSLGSLAGAYEQYFGPGTRLTVT.

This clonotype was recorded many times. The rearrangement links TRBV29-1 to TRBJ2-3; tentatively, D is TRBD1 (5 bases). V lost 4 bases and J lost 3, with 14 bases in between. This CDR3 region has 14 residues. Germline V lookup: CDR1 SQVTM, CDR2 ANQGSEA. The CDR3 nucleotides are TGCAGCGTTGGATCACAGGTCGGAACAGATACGCAGTATTTT. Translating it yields CSVGSQVGTDTQYF.

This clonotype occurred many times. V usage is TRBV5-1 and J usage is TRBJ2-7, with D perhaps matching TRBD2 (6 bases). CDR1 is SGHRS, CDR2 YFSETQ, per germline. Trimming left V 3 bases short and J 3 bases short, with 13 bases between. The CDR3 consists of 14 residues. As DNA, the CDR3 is TGCGCCAGCAGCTCGAGGGGACTTTTCTACGAGCAGTACTTC. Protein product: CASSSRGLFYEQYF. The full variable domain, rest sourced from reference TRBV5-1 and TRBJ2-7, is KAGVTQTPRYLIKTRGQQVTLSCSPISGHRSVSWYQQTPGQGLQFLFEYFSETQRNKGNFPGRFSGRQFSNSRSEMNVSTLELGDSALYLCASSSRGLFYEQYFGPGTRLTVT.

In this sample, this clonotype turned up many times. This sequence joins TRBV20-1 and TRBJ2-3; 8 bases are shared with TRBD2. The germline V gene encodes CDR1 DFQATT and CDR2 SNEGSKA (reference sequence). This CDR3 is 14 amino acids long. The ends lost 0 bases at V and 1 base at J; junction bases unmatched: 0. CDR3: CSARDSGGTDTQYF. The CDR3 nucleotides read TGCAGTGCTAGAGATAGCGGGGGCACAGATACGCAGTATTTT.

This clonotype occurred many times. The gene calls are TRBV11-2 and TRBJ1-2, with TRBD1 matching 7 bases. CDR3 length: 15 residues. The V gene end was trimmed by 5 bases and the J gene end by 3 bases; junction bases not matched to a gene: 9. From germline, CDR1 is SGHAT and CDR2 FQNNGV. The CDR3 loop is CASSMNRGLDYGYTF. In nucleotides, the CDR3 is TGTGCCAGCAGCATGAACAGGGGTCTTGACTATGGCTACACCTTC.

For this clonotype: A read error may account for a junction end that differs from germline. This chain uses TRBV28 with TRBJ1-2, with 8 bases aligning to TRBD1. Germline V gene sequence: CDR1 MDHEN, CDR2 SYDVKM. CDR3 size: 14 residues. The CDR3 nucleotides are TGTGCCAGCAGATTATCAGGGGGCGGCTATGGCTACACCTTC. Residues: CASRLSGGGYGYTF.

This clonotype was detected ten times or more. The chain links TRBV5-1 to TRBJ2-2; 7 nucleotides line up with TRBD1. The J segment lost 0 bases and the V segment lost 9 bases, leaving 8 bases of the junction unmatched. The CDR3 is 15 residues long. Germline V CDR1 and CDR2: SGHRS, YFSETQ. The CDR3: CAIRTGSSNTGELFF. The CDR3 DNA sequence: TGCGCCATACGGACAGGTTCATCGAACACCGGGGAGCTGTTTTTT. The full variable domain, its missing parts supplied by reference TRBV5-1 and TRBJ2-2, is KAGVTQTPRYLIKTRGQQVTLSCSPISGHRSVSWYQQTPGQGLQFLFEYFSETQRNKGNFPGRFSGRQFSNSRSEMNVSTLELGDSALYLCAIRTGSSNTGELFFGEGSRLTVL.

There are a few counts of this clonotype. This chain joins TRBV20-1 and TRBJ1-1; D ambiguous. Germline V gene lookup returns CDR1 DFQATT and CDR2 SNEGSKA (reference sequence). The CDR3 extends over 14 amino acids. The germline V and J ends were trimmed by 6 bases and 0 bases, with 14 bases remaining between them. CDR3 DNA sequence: TGCAGTGCCAGCCCAGGAAACATGAACACTGAAGCTTTCTTT. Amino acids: CSASPGNMNTEAFF.

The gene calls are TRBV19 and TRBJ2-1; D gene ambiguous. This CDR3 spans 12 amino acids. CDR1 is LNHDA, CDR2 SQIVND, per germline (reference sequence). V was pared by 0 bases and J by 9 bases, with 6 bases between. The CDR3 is CASSIEGSEQFF. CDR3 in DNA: TGTGCCAGTAGTATAGAAGGGTCTGAGCAGTTCTTC.

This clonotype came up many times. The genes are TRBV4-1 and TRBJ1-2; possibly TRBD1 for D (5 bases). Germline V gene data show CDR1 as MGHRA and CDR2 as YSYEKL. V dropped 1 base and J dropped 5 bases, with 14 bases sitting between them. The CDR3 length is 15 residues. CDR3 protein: CASSQGTQGLYGYTF. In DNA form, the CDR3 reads TGCGCCAGCAGCCAAGGAACTCAGGGACTATATGGCTACACCTTC.

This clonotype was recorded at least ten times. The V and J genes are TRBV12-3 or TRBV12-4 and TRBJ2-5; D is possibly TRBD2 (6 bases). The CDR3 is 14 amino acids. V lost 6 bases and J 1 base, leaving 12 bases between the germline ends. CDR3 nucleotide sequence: TGTGCCAGCAGAGGGAGGCCCATCCAAGAGACCCAGTACTTC. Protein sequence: CASRGRPIQETQYF.

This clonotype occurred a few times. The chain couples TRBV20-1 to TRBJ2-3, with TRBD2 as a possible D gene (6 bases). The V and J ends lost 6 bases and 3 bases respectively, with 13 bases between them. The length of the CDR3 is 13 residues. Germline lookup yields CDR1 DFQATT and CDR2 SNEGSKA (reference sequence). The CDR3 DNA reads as TGCAGTGCCGAGACTAGGGCGACAGATACGCAGTATTTT. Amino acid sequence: CSAETRATDTQYF.

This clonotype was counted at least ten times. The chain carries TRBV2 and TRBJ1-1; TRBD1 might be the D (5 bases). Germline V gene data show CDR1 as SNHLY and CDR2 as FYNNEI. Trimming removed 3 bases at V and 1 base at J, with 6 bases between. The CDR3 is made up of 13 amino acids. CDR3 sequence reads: CASSDQGNTEAFF. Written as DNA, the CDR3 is TGTGCCAGCAGTGATCAGGGGAACACTGAAGCTTTCTTT.

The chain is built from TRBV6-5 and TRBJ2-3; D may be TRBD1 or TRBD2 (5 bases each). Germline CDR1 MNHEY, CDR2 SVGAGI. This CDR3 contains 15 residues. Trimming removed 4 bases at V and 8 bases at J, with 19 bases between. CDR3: CASSLLAHADTTQYF. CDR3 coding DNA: TGTGCCAGCAGTTTGCTAGCACATGCGGACACTACGCAGTATTTT.